The 13 T cell receptor beta chains listed next were all sequenced from one sample in a study of blood T cell repertoires in COVID-19 (TCRdb year 2020). Libraries came from the immunoSEQ multiplex PCR assay. The table comes from immuneACCESS by way of TCRdb, which keeps in-frame sequences with V and J called. Part of the clones is missing from these tables; in studies checked, under half for an unresolved V gene and the rest for unknown reasons. The sample contains about 250,000 clones, approximately 85% of them found a single time. More than 4% of the sample is taken by the ten largest. Sequencing input: peripheral blood. Every receptor here comes from a middle-aged man with acute or convalescent COVID-19.

V usage is TRBV3-1 (or the pseudogene TRBV3-2) and J usage is TRBJ2-7; 7 positions agree with TRBD2. V trimming: 4 bases; J trimming: 5 bases; junction bases outside the gene matches: 11. This CDR3 is 15 amino acids long. CDR1 and CDR2 (germline): LGHDT, YNNKEL (reference sequence). DNA for the CDR3: TGTGCCAGCAGCCTAAGAGCGGGGAGAGGGAACGAGCAGTACTTC. Protein: CASSLRAGRGNEQYF.

This chain uses TRBV11-3 with TRBJ1-2; D is uncertain. Germline V CDR1 and CDR2: SGHNT, YENEEA. The V end was cut by 2 bases, the J end by 7 bases, with 11 bases between. The CDR3 has 13 amino acids. The CDR3 spells CASSLSRLSGYTF. The CDR3 nucleotides are TGTGCCAGCAGCTTATCCCGACTGAGTGGCTACACCTTC.

Only a few counts were recorded for this clone. The chain recombines TRBV14 with TRBJ1-1; TRBD1 matches 9 bases. Germline trimming cut 2 bases from V and 5 bases from J; bases unmatched to any gene: 9. Germline V gives CDR1 SGHDN, CDR2 FVKESK. The CDR3 spans 16 residues. This chain's CDR3 is CASSQNQQGALTEAFF. CDR3 nucleotides: TGTGCCAGCAGCCAAAACCAACAGGGGGCTTTAACTGAAGCTTTCTTT.

The chain links TRBV11-2 to TRBJ1-6, with no clear D. This CDR3 is 16 amino acids long. Between the trimmed V and J ends, which lost 1 base and 4 bases, there was a span of 11 bases. Germline V gene data show CDR1 as SGHAT and CDR2 as FQNNGV. CDR3 region: CASSLVGGQYNSPLHF. DNA of the CDR3: TGTGCCAGCAGCTTAGTTGGAGGGCAATATAATTCACCCCTCCACTTT. Full variable domain (rest looked up from reference TRBV11-2 and TRBJ1-6): EAGVAQSPRYKIIEKRQSVAFWCNPISGHATLYWYQQILGQGPKLLIQFQNNGVVDDSQLPKDRFSAERLKGVDSTLKIQPAKLEDSAVYLCASSLVGGQYNSPLHFGNGTRLTVT.

The chain links TRBV19 to TRBJ1-2; 7 nucleotides align to TRBD1. The CDR3 length is 16 residues. The germline V gene has CDR1 LNHDA and CDR2 SQIVND (reference sequence). Germline trimming cut 2 bases from V and 6 bases from J; bases unmatched to any gene: 12. The CDR3 coding sequence is TGTGCCAGTAGTATAACGGGGGCAGGGGGTGCCCATGGCTACACCTTC. It codes for CASSITGAGGAHGYTF.

This clone was counted once. The rearrangement links TRBV5-1 to TRBJ1-1; D not resolved. This CDR3 has 13 amino acids. V was shortened by 4 bases and J by 7 bases, with 14 bases between the two germline ends. Germline assignment: CDR1 SGHRS and CDR2 YFSETQ. The CDR3 DNA is TGCGCCAGCAGCAACCGAGCAGGTTTTGAAGCTTTCTTT. Translating it yields CASSNRAGFEAFF.

The chain uses TRBV7-9 and TRBJ1-1; the D gene is possibly TRBD1 (6 bases). The CDR3 is made up of 14 amino acids. Germline-derived CDR1 and CDR2 are SEHNR and FQNEAQ (reference sequence). With 8 bases removed from V and 1 base from J, the gap between germline ends came to 14 bases. CDR3 sequence (DNA): TGTGCCAGCGGTACACAGGGAACGAACACTGAAGCTTTCTTT. Its protein is CASGTQGTNTEAFF. Complete variable domain (other parts from reference TRBV7-9 and TRBJ1-1): DTGVSQNPRHKITKRGQNVTFRCDPISEHNRLYWYRQTLGQGPEFLTYFQNEAQLEKSRLLSDRFSAERPKGSFSTLEIQRTEQGDSAMYLCASGTQGTNTEAFFGQGTRLTVV.

Worth noting for this clone: The same CDR3 is also encoded by other DNA sequences in this sample. This sequence joins TRBV12-3 or TRBV12-4 and TRBJ2-5; possibly TRBD1 for D (6 bases). V lost 5 bases and J 2 bases, leaving 9 bases between the germline ends. The CDR3 has 13 amino acids. The CDR3 sequence: CASSRGQQETQYF. The CDR3 nucleotides are TGTGCCAGCAGTAGAGGACAGCAAGAGACCCAGTACTTC.

CDR3: CSVAGGSNQPQHF. The CDR3 nucleotides read TGCAGCGTTGCGGGGGGTAGCAATCAGCCCCAGCATTTT. The rearrangement links TRBV29-1 to TRBJ1-5, with TRBD1 as a possible D gene (5 bases). The germline V gene has CDR1 SQVTM and CDR2 ANQGSEA. V shed 4 bases and J shed 0 bases, with 7 bases lying between them. The length of the CDR3 is 13 residues.

The V gene is TRBV5-4, the J gene TRBJ2-3, with 9 bases lining up with TRBD2. The CDR3 is 16 residues long. The J segment lost 0 bases and the V segment lost 2 bases, leaving 4 bases of the junction unmatched. Germline V gene sequence: CDR1 SGHNT, CDR2 YYREEE (reference sequence). The CDR3, as DNA: TGTGCCAGCAGCTTCCGAAGCGGGAGGAGCACAGATACGCAGTATTTT. It specifies CASSFRSGRSTDTQYF. The whole variable domain, remainder taken from reference TRBV5-4 and TRBJ2-3, is ETGVTQSPTHLIKTRGQQVTLRCSSQSGHNTVSWYQQALGQGPQFIFQYYREEENGRGNFPPRFSGLQFPNYSSELNVNALELDDSALYLCASSFRSGRSTDTQYFGPGTRLTVL.

This clone was picked up a small number of times. The chain uses TRBV27 and TRBJ2-7; TRBD1 might be the D (6 bases). The CDR3 is 14 amino acids. V was cut by 5 bases and J by 2 bases, with 13 bases left in between. Germline V gives CDR1 MNHEY, CDR2 SMNVEV (reference sequence). CDR3 amino acids: CASSTWDTTYEQYF. Written as DNA, the CDR3 is TGTGCCAGCAGTACGTGGGACACTACCTACGAGCAGTACTTC.

V gene TRBV5-1 combines with J gene TRBJ2-5, with 11 bases identical to TRBD2. This CDR3 is 18 amino acids long. V shed 4 bases, J shed 7 bases, and the junction held 18 bases outside the gene matches. Germline CDR1 reads SGHRS; CDR2 reads YFSETQ. This chain's CDR3 is CASSPRATSGAPPGTQYF. As DNA, the CDR3 is TGCGCCAGCAGCCCCCGGGCGACTAGCGGGGCCCCCCCAGGGACCCAGTACTTC.

CDR3: CASSFRGPGELFF. CDR3 nucleotide sequence: TGCGCCAGCAGCTTCAGGGGTCCCGGGGAGCTGTTTTTT. The chain carries TRBV5-1 and TRBJ2-2, with D perhaps TRBD1 (6 bases). Germline loops: CDR1 SGHRS, CDR2 YFSETQ. The CDR3 has 13 amino acids. Trimming cost V 2 bases and J 6 bases, with 8 bases left between them.